This T cell receptor beta chain is drawn from a study of T cell repertoires in ileal Crohn's disease (dated by TCRdb to about 2019). Regarding the complete study: Median disease duration was approximately 8 years, and under 40% of patients were identified as active smokers at the time of surgery. Every patient underwent surgery because of a complication, which was stricturing disease in approximately 61% and penetrating disease in 39%. Postoperative therapy was given to about half of the patients, with thiopurines administered to under 12 patients and anti-TNF agents administered to 15 to 20 patients. A prospective multicentre cohort supplied the 50 to 70 Crohn's disease patients whose TCR repertoires were analysed. The study was conducted in parallel with a multicentre cohort built to find predictors of early endoscopic recurrence after ileocolonic resection. A Rutgeerts score higher than i0 was the definition used for endoscopic postoperative recurrence. A total of around 150 mucosal samples from 57 patients were sequenced, with samples obtained at several locations on the surgical specimen and at postoperative endoscopy. General conclusions and limits of the study: A significantly higher proportion of clonal expansions was observed in active smokers at surgery than in non-smokers (roughly 24% vs 19%, p=0.02). Compared with CD4 T cells, sorted CD8 T cells held more high-frequency clones, which suggests that the mucosal expansions were mostly CD8. Higher high-frequency clone percentages at surgery were associated with endoscopic recurrence; all patients with clonality above 26.8% (18/57) had recurrence. Mucosal CD4 and CD8 T cells were sorted and sequenced only in a subgroup of patients, whose size was not stated.

CDR1 is given as SNHLY and CDR2 as FYNNEI, both from the germline V gene. Counted from cysteine to phenylalanine, this CDR3 has 15 amino acids. CDR3 DNA only is kept here, 45 bases in frame from base 1. At the junction V is shortened by 6 bases and J by 4 bases, with 13 bases in between. For commercial TCRB immunosequencing, 400 to 550 nanograms of biopsy DNA were submitted for each sample. A two-step, amplification bias-controlled multiplex PCR was used by Adaptive Biotechnology to amplify CDR3 regions from genomic DNA. In the first PCR, primers covered every V and J gene segment, and in the second PCR, barcodes and Illumina adapters were added. CDR3 libraries were sequenced using an Illumina instrument. Regarding the original processing steps: The analysis drew on both the pipelines supplied by the vendor and custom analysis of the raw data in R/Bioconductor running R version 3.3.0. Clonality, which ranges from 0 to 1, was calculated as the inverse of the normalised Shannon entropy across all productive clones. High-frequency clones were defined as the repertoire share of the top 100 clones, retaining only clones passing a 95% confidence test. Overlap between samples was measured with the Morisita-Horn index, while repertoire diversity was measured with the Simpson index. Not all clones reach the TCRdb copy of this immuneACCESS table, which keeps in-frame sequences only. Checked studies attribute under half of the gap to unresolved V genes and leave the rest unexplained. That table furnishes V, J and clone size, whereas the DNA furnished D and trimming. For this sample there are about 14,000 clones; around three quarters appear just once. The leading ten clones occupy 5.9% of the sample.

This clone was counted once. The target of this receptor is not known. Base quality data are lacking; no much larger clone is found one base away. Adults with ileal or ileocolonic Crohn's disease for whom ileocolonic resection was indicated were considered eligible. Before DNA extraction, whole ileal mucosal biopsies were kept frozen at -80 degrees C. Genomic DNA was extracted from frozen whole biopsies with a TRizol-based method and quantified on a NanoDrop 2000 spectrophotometer. This clonotype was obtained from an adult with Crohn's disease. This chain joins TRBV2 to TRBJ1-6, with a weak D call of TRBD1 (6 bases match). Input material: ileal tissue. In nucleotide form, the sequence is TGTGCCAGCAGCGAGGGGGGGCTTTATAATTCACCCCTCCACTTT. This translates into CASSEGGLYNSPLHF.